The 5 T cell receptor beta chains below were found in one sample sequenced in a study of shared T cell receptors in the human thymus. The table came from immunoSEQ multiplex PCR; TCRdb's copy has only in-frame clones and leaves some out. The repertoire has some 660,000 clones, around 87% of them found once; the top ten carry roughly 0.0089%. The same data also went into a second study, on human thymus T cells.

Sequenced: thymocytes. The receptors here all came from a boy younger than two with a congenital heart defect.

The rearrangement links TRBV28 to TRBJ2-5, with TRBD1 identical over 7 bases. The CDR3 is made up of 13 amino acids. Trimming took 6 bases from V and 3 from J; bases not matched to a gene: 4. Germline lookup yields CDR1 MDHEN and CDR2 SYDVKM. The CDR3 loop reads CASRWGTEETQYF. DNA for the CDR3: TGTGCCAGCAGATGGGGGACAGAAGAGACCCAGTACTTC.

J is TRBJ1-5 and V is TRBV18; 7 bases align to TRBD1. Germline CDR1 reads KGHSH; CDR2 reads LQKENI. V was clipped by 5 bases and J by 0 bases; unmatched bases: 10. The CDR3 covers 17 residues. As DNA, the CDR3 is TGTGCCAGCTCATTACAGGGGCCTGGACCTAGCAATCAGCCCCAGCATTTT. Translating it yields CASSLQGPGPSNQPQHF.

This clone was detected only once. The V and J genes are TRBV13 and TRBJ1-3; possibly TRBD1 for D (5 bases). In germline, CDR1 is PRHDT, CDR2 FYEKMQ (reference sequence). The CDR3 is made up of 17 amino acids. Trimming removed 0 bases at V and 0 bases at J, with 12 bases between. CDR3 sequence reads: CASSLGRGNLSGNTIYF. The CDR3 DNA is TGTGCCAGCAGCTTAGGACGGGGGAATCTCTCTGGAAACACCATATATTTT.

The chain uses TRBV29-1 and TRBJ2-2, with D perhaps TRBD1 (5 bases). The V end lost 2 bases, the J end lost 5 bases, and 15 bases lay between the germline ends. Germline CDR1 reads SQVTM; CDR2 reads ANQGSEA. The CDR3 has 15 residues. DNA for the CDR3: TGCAGCGTTGAATCATTGGCAGGGCGAACCGGGGAGCTGTTTTTT. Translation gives CSVESLAGRTGELFF.

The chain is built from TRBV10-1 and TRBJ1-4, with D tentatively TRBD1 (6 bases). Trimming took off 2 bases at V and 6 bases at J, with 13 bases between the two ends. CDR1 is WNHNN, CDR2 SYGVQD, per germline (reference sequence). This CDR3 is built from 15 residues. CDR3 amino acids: CASSEHREGDEKLFF. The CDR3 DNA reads TGCGCCAGCAGTGAGCACAGGGAAGGCGATGAAAAACTGTTTTTT.